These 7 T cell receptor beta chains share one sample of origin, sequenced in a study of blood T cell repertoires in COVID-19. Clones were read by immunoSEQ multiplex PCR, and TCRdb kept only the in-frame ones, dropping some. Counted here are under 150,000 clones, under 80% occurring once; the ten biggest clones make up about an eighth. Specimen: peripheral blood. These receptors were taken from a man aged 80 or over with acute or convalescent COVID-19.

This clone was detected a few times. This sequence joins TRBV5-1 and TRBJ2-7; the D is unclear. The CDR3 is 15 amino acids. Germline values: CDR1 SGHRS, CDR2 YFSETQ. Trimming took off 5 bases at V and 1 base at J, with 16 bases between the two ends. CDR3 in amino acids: CASSTERRGSYEQYF. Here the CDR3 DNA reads TGCGCCAGCAGTACCGAGCGTAGAGGATCCTACGAGCAGTACTTC.

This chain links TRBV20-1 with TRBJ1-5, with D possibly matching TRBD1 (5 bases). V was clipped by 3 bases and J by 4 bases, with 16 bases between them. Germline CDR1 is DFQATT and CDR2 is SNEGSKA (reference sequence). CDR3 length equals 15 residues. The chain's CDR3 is CSASLDSRINQPQHF. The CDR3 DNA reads TGCAGTGCTAGTCTCGACAGCCGTATTAATCAGCCCCAGCATTTT.

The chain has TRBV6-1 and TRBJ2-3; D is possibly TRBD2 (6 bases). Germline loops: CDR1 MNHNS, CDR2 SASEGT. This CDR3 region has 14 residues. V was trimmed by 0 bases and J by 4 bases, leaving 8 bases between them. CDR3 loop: CASSEAGEADTQYF. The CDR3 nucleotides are TGTGCCAGCAGTGAAGCCGGGGAGGCAGATACGCAGTATTTT.

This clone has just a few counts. The CDR3 region is CASSRNRGSTDTQYF. CDR3 in DNA: TGTGCCAGCAGCCGAAACAGGGGATCCACAGATACGCAGTATTTT. V is TRBV5-8 and J is TRBJ2-3; TRBD1 aligns across 7 bases. The CDR3 covers 15 residues. Trimming took 4 bases from V and 2 from J; bases not matched to a gene: 7. In germline, CDR1 is SGHTS, CDR2 YDEGEE.

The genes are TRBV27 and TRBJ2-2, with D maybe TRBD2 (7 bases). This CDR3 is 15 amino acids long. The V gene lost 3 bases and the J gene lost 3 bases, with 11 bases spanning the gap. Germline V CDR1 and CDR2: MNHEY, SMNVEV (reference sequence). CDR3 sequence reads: CASSFAGAHTGELFF. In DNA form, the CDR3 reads TGTGCCAGCAGTTTTGCGGGGGCCCACACCGGGGAGCTGTTTTTT.

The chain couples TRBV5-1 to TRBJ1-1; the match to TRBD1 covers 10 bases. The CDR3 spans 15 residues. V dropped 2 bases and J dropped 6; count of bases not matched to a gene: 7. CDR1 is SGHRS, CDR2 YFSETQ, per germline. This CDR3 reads CASSFTTGGAPEAFF. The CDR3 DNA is TGCGCCAGCAGCTTTACGACAGGGGGCGCGCCTGAAGCTTTCTTT.

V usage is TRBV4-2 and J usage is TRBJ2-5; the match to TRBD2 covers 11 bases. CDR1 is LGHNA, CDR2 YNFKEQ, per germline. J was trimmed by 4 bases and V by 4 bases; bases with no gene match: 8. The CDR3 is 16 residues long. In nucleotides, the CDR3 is TGTGCCAGCAGCCCCCGGACTAGCGGGTTCCCAGAGACCCAGTACTTC. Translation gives CASSPRTSGFPETQYF.